The rows below give T cell receptor beta chains drawn from one sample of a study of cytomegalovirus exposure and HLA in healthy donors. Method: immunoSEQ multiplex PCR; TCRdb's copy keeps in-frame clones and lacks some. The sample includes 140,000 to 150,000 clones, around 10% of them seen just once. Input material: PBMCs. These receptors all stem from a male donor in good health and CMV-seronegative. The CDR3 runs from the conserved cysteine through the conserved F or W. Each record gives: clone size, V gene, D gene, J gene, CDR3 DNA, CDR3 protein. A D gene is named only where the DNA matches it firmly. Size is stated for part of the rows, as once, few or many counts, or as a class when the clone is expanded.

clone_size: few
v_call: TRBV7-3
d_call: .
j_call: TRBJ2-6
cdr3_nt: TGTGCCAGCAGCCCGTCCTTTAGCGTTAGGGCCAACGTCCTGACTTTC
cdr3_aa: CASSPSFSVRANVLTF

clone_size: few
v_call: TRBV5-1
d_call: TRBD2
j_call: TRBJ2-1
cdr3_nt: TGCGCCAGCAGCCTCCTGGCGGGAGCGAACAATGAGCAGTTCTTC
cdr3_aa: CASSLLAGANNEQFF

clone_size: .
v_call: TRBV5-1
d_call: TRBD2
j_call: TRBJ2-1
cdr3_nt: TGCGCCAGCAGCTTTACAGGCGGGGGGGTCAATGAGCAGTTCTTC
cdr3_aa: CASSFTGGGVNEQFF

clone_size: few
v_call: TRBV28
d_call: .
j_call: TRBJ2-7
cdr3_nt: TGTGCCAGCAGTGTGGGCCCTACGTGGAAGCAGTACTTC
cdr3_aa: CASSVGPTWKQYF

clone_size: .
v_call: TRBV9
d_call: TRBD1
j_call: TRBJ1-1
cdr3_nt: TGTGCCAGCAGCGTAGTCGGAGCAGGGGGGACTGAAGCTTTCTTT
cdr3_aa: CASSVVGAGGTEAFF

clone_size: few
v_call: TRBV28
d_call: .
j_call: TRBJ2-7
cdr3_nt: TGTGCCAGCAATCCAGGGGGGACCTACGAGCAGTACTTC
cdr3_aa: CASNPGGTYEQYF

clone_size: .
v_call: TRBV14
d_call: .
j_call: TRBJ1-1
cdr3_nt: TGTGCCAGCAGCCAAGATCTAACTGAAGCTTTCTTT
cdr3_aa: CASSQDLTEAFF

clone_size: few
v_call: TRBV6-5
d_call: .
j_call: TRBJ2-2
cdr3_nt: TGTGCCAGCAGTTATGCAGGGGACACCGGGGAGCTGTTTTTT
cdr3_aa: CASSYAGDTGELFF

clone_size: medium-sized
v_call: TRBV6-6
d_call: .
j_call: TRBJ2-1
cdr3_nt: TGTGCCAGCACCCCGTCGGGAGAAGGGTACAATGAGCAGTTCTTC
cdr3_aa: CASTPSGEGYNEQFF

clone_size: few
v_call: TRBV2
d_call: TRBD1
j_call: TRBJ1-5
cdr3_nt: TGTGCCAGCAGGCCGAGGGGGACAGGGCTAATTAGCAATCAGCCCCAGCATTTT
cdr3_aa: CASRPRGTGLISNQPQHF

clone_size: .
v_call: TRBV15
d_call: .
j_call: TRBJ1-2
cdr3_nt: TGTTTAAGTGCGCGGGGTGGCTACACCTTC
cdr3_aa: CLSARGGYTF

clone_size: .
v_call: TRBV2
d_call: .
j_call: TRBJ2-2
cdr3_nt: TGTGCCAGCATAGGGGAAGCCGGGGAGCTGTTTTTT
cdr3_aa: CASIGEAGELFF

clone_size: .
v_call: TRBV7-6
d_call: TRBD2
j_call: TRBJ2-7
cdr3_nt: TGTGCCAGCAGCTTAGATGGACTAGCGGGACTCACCTACGAGCAGTACTTC
cdr3_aa: CASSLDGLAGLTYEQYF

clone_size: .
v_call: TRBV5-6
d_call: TRBD2
j_call: TRBJ2-3
cdr3_nt: TGTGCCAGCAGCGAGGGACTAGCGGGCACAGATACGCAGTATTTT
cdr3_aa: CASSEGLAGTDTQYF

clone_size: few
v_call: TRBV7-3
d_call: TRBD1
j_call: TRBJ2-1
cdr3_nt: TGTGCCAGCAGCTCCCAGACAGGGGTCCATGTTGAGCAGTTCTTC
cdr3_aa: CASSSQTGVHVEQFF

clone_size: .
v_call: TRBV9
d_call: .
j_call: TRBJ2-3
cdr3_nt: TGTGCCAGCAGCCTTTGGGGGGTGGGCACAGATACGCAGTATTTT
cdr3_aa: CASSLWGVGTDTQYF

clone_size: few
v_call: TRBV27
d_call: TRBD1
j_call: TRBJ2-1
cdr3_nt: TGTGCCAGCAGTCTACGGGACAGGTGGCATGAGCAGTTCTTC
cdr3_aa: CASSLRDRWHEQFF

clone_size: few
v_call: TRBV30
d_call: .
j_call: TRBJ1-1
cdr3_nt: TGTGCCTGGAGAAACAGGGAAGACACTGAAGCTTTCTTT
cdr3_aa: CAWRNREDTEAFF

clone_size: few
v_call: TRBV28
d_call: TRBD2
j_call: TRBJ2-7
cdr3_nt: TGTGCCAGCAGTTTAGGGGGGGAGTTAAGCCCCTACGAGCAGTACTTC
cdr3_aa: CASSLGGELSPYEQYF

clone_size: .
v_call: TRBV28
d_call: .
j_call: TRBJ2-7
cdr3_nt: TGTGCCAGCAGTTTATCCCCGGGACATTTCTACGAGCAGTACTTC
cdr3_aa: CASSLSPGHFYEQYF

clone_size: few
v_call: TRBV6-1
d_call: .
j_call: TRBJ1-1
cdr3_nt: TGTGCCAGCAGTGAAATGGAGTGGGCAGGGGACGATAACACTGAAGCTTTCTTT
cdr3_aa: CASSEMEWAGDDNTEAFF

clone_size: few
v_call: TRBV10-3
d_call: .
j_call: TRBJ1-4
cdr3_nt: TGTGCCACCGGAGGTGAAAAACTGTTTTTT
cdr3_aa: CATGGEKLFF

clone_size: few
v_call: TRBV5-1
d_call: TRBD1
j_call: TRBJ1-2
cdr3_nt: TGCGCCAGCAGCTTGGATCTGGACAGGGGCGGCTACACCTTC
cdr3_aa: CASSLDLDRGGYTF

clone_size: .
v_call: TRBV19
d_call: .
j_call: TRBJ2-4
cdr3_nt: TGTGCCAGTAGTAACGGTCGCATTCAGTACTTC
cdr3_aa: CASSNGRIQYF

clone_size: few
v_call: TRBV5-4
d_call: TRBD1
j_call: TRBJ2-2
cdr3_nt: TGTGCCAGCAGCCCCCAAGGGGGCGAGGACACCGGGGAGCTGTTTTTT
cdr3_aa: CASSPQGGEDTGELFF

clone_size: few
v_call: TRBV7-7
d_call: .
j_call: TRBJ2-3
cdr3_nt: TGTGCCAGCAGTCTTGGAGGCACAGATACGCAGTATTTT
cdr3_aa: CASSLGGTDTQYF

clone_size: few
v_call: TRBV25-1
d_call: .
j_call: TRBJ2-2
cdr3_nt: TGTGCCAGCAGTGGTTACAGGGCTACCGGGGAGCTGTTTTTT
cdr3_aa: CASSGYRATGELFF

clone_size: .
v_call: TRBV7-2
d_call: .
j_call: TRBJ1-1
cdr3_nt: TGTGCCAGCCGAGCCGCGGGGAACACTGAAGCTTTCTTT
cdr3_aa: CASRAAGNTEAFF

clone_size: few
v_call: TRBV19
d_call: TRBD2
j_call: TRBJ2-7
cdr3_nt: TGTGCCAGTAGCCTAGCGGATAACTACGAGCAGTACTTC
cdr3_aa: CASSLADNYEQYF

clone_size: few
v_call: TRBV6-5
d_call: .
j_call: TRBJ1-5
cdr3_nt: TGTGCCAGCAGTTACGATGGGGGCCAGCCCCAGCATTTT
cdr3_aa: CASSYDGGQPQHF

clone_size: .
v_call: TRBV2
d_call: TRBD2
j_call: TRBJ2-1
cdr3_nt: TGTGCCAGCAGTGCCGGACTAGCGGTAACGCCTGCCTACAATGAGCAGTTCTTC
cdr3_aa: CASSAGLAVTPAYNEQFF

clone_size: .
v_call: TRBV28
d_call: TRBD1
j_call: TRBJ1-2
cdr3_nt: TGTGCCAGCAGTTTTGGGACAGGAGGCAACTATGGCTACACCTTC
cdr3_aa: CASSFGTGGNYGYTF

clone_size: .
v_call: TRBV5-1
d_call: TRBD1
j_call: TRBJ1-2
cdr3_nt: TGCGCCAGCAGCGGTGACAGGGGGTTATTCAACTATGGCTACACCTTC
cdr3_aa: CASSGDRGLFNYGYTF

clone_size: .
v_call: TRBV7-9
d_call: .
j_call: TRBJ1-2
cdr3_nt: TGTGCCAGCAGCTCTTTCGGTGGCTACACCTTC
cdr3_aa: CASSSFGGYTF

clone_size: .
v_call: TRBV7-9
d_call: TRBD2
j_call: TRBJ2-7
cdr3_nt: TGTGCCAGCAGCTTGGGCGGACTAGCGGGAGTGGACGAGCAGTACTTC
cdr3_aa: CASSLGGLAGVDEQYF

clone_size: .
v_call: TRBV7-6
d_call: .
j_call: TRBJ2-7
cdr3_nt: TGTGCCAGCAGCTTAGCGTTCGGGACCTACGAGCAGTACTTC
cdr3_aa: CASSLAFGTYEQYF

clone_size: .
v_call: TRBV2
d_call: .
j_call: TRBJ2-3
cdr3_nt: TGTGCCAGCAGTGAAGCCGGACAGCTCGACCGCTTCCCCAGTGCGCAGTATTTT
cdr3_aa: CASSEAGQLDRFPSAQYF

clone_size: .
v_call: TRBV18
d_call: .
j_call: TRBJ1-3
cdr3_nt: TGTGCCAGCTCGGAGACGGGCTCTGGAAACACCATATATTTT
cdr3_aa: CASSETGSGNTIYF

clone_size: few
v_call: TRBV6-6
d_call: .
j_call: TRBJ1-3
cdr3_nt: TGTGCCAGTTCCTTCAGCTCTGGAAACACCATATATTTT
cdr3_aa: CASSFSSGNTIYF

clone_size: .
v_call: TRBV2
d_call: TRBD2
j_call: TRBJ2-7
cdr3_nt: TGTGCCAGCAGTACCTTTACTAGCGGGAGTGGGCAGTACTTC
cdr3_aa: CASSTFTSGSGQYF

clone_size: few
v_call: TRBV5-1
d_call: TRBD1
j_call: TRBJ1-5
cdr3_nt: TGCGCCAGCAGCTTGGGGACAGGTTCCAATCAGCCCCAGCATTTT
cdr3_aa: CASSLGTGSNQPQHF

clone_size: few
v_call: TRBV19
d_call: .
j_call: TRBJ2-2
cdr3_nt: TGTGCCAGTAGACCAGGGGTGGGGGTCGGGGAGCTGTTTTTT
cdr3_aa: CASRPGVGVGELFF

clone_size: .
v_call: TRBV11-3
d_call: TRBD1
j_call: TRBJ1-2
cdr3_nt: TGTGCCAGCAGCTTGGCCGGGACAGGGTATTGCTACACCTTC
cdr3_aa: CASSLAGTGYCYTF

clone_size: few
v_call: TRBV29-1
d_call: .
j_call: TRBJ2-1
cdr3_nt: TGCAGCGTCCGAAGGGACTTCAATGAGCAGTTCTTC
cdr3_aa: CSVRRDFNEQFF